The next 27 T cell receptor beta chains were all read from a single sample in a study of vaccination effects on CD4 cells after COVID-19. No antigen is known for these receptors. Scientists isolated CD4+ T cells after an approximately ten-day culture period ended. Vaccination of participants consisted of two doses of either the BNT162b2 or mRNA-1273 vaccine. Using immunoSEQ multiplex PCR, the repertoire was profiled, and TCRdb retains in-frame clones only, with some absent. This table has tens of thousands of clones, over 75% appearing once. This specimen was CD4+ T cells from PBMCs cultured without peptide, taken after COVID-19 vaccination. These receptor sequences come from a human donor who received a COVID-19 vaccine.

V usage is TRBV6-2 or TRBV6-3 and J usage is TRBJ2-6, with a tentative D call TRBD1 (6 bases). Per the germline V gene, CDR1 is MNHEY and CDR2 is SVGEGT. The CDR3 contains 19 residues. V was pared by 0 bases and J by 0 bases, with 15 bases between. This CDR3 reads CASSYSMGHEISGANVLTF. The CDR3 DNA is TGTGCCAGCAGTTACTCGATGGGACACGAGATCTCTGGGGCCAACGTCCTGACTTTC.

This rearrangement joins TRBV5-6 to TRBJ2-3; the match to TRBD1 covers 10 bases. The CDR3 is made up of 15 amino acids. J was trimmed by 5 bases and V by 2 bases; bases with no gene match: 5. Germline-derived CDR1 and CDR2 are SGHDT and YYEEEE. CDR3 in DNA: TGTGCCAGCAGCTTTCCGGGACAGGGGAAAGATACGCAGTATTTT. This encodes CASSFPGQGKDTQYF.

V gene TRBV4-1 combines with J gene TRBJ1-1, with D perhaps matching TRBD1 (6 bases). CDR1 and CDR2 (germline): MGHRA, YSYEKL. Trimming took off 6 bases at V and 0 bases at J, with 23 bases between the two ends. CDR3 length: 18 amino acids. DNA for the CDR3: TGCGCCAGCAGAAACAACAGGGTGGTGGATCTCATGAACACTGAAGCTTTCTTT. Translation gives CASRNNRVVDLMNTEAFF.

The chain couples TRBV5-1 to TRBJ2-5; the D gene could be TRBD1 or TRBD2 (7 bases each). Germline CDR1 reads SGHRS; CDR2 reads YFSETQ. This CDR3 has 15 residues. Trimming pared 1 base from V and 5 bases from J, leaving 15 bases between. CDR3 amino acids: CASSLNQGGEETQYF. DNA of the CDR3: TGCGCCAGCAGCTTGAATCAGGGGGGGGAGGAGACCCAGTACTTC.

This chain connects TRBV3-1 (or the pseudogene TRBV3-2) to TRBJ1-2; D is undetermined. The germline CDR1 and CDR2 sequences are LGHDT and YNNKEL (reference sequence). The V end was cut by 3 bases, the J end by 10 bases, with 12 bases between. This CDR3 has 12 amino acids. In DNA, the CDR3 is TGTGCCAGCAGCCAGAACACAGCTCCCTACACCTTC. Its translation: CASSQNTAPYTF.

V and J are TRBV7-2 and TRBJ2-1; a weak D match, TRBD1 (5 bases). Germline lookup yields CDR1 SGHTA and CDR2 FQGNSA. Trimming removed 3 bases from V and 6 bases from J, with 24 bases in between. The CDR3 is 18 residues long. CDR3 amino acids: CASSFALLTSGIRNEQFF. The CDR3 DNA is TGTGCCAGCAGCTTTGCTCTCCTAACGTCAGGGATTCGCAATGAGCAGTTCTTC.

This clone was seen only once. The chain combines TRBV28 with TRBJ1-5; 9 positions match TRBD1. The CDR3 is 15 residues long. V lost 3 bases and J lost 5; bases outside the gene matches: 5. CDR1 is MDHEN and CDR2 is SYDVKM in the germline V gene. The DNA for the CDR3 is TGTGCCAGCAGTTTCCCGACAGGGGGGGATCAGCCCCAGCATTTT. Amino acid sequence: CASSFPTGGDQPQHF.

The chain is built from TRBV21-1 and TRBJ2-7; no DNA check was done on the table's D call, TRBD2. TRBV21-1 is listed as a pseudogene. This CDR3 comprises 20 residues. For the CDR3, the DNA is TGTGCCAGCAGCAGCCCCATGGGCTACCGGGGGGCGACGAGCTCCTACGAGCAGTACGTC. This translates into CASSSPMGYRGATSSYEQYV.

The chain carries TRBV5-1 and TRBJ2-3; D is unresolved. CDR1 and CDR2 (germline): SGHRS, YFSETQ. Trimming took 0 bases from V and 0 from J, leaving 11 bases between them. The CDR3 has 16 residues. The CDR3 loop is CASSLVTATSTDTQYF. Here the CDR3 DNA reads TGCGCCAGCAGCTTGGTAACAGCCACTAGCACAGATACGCAGTATTTT.

This rearrangement joins TRBV30 to TRBJ2-2; D is possibly TRBD1 (5 bases). Germline CDR1 GTSNPN, CDR2 SVGIG (reference sequence). V shed 0 bases and J shed 4 bases, with 6 bases lying between them. The CDR3 has 13 residues. Here the CDR3 DNA reads TGTGCCTGGAGTGTACAGGTCACCGGGGAGCTGTTTTTT. This sequence encodes CAWSVQVTGELFF. The full variable domain, in which reference TRBV30 and TRBJ2-2 provide the parts outside the CDR3, is SQTIHQWPATLVQPVGSPLSLECTVEGTSNPNLYWYRQAAGRGLQLLFYSVGIGQISSEVPQNLSASRPQDRQFILSSKKLLLSDSGFYLCAWSVQVTGELFFGEGSRLTVL.

The chain combines TRBV5-4 with TRBJ2-1; a weak D match, TRBD2 (7 bases). CDR3 length equals 16 residues. V lost 2 bases, J lost 0 bases, and 12 bases lay in between. Germline V lookup: CDR1 SGHNT, CDR2 YYREEE (reference sequence). The CDR3 region has the DNA TGTGCCAGCAGCTTCGGGGGGCCGAGCTCCTACAATGAGCAGTTCTTC. Its protein is CASSFGGPSSYNEQFF.

There are a few counts of this clone. The rearrangement uses TRBV10-1 and TRBJ1-2, with a possible D match to TRBD1 (5 bases). In germline, CDR1 is WNHNN, CDR2 SYGVQD (reference sequence). CDR3 size: 13 residues. V dropped 3 bases and J dropped 4 bases, with 9 bases sitting between them. CDR3 bases: TGCGCCAGCAGTGATGCCAGGGCCTATGGCTACACCTTC. Translation: CASSDARAYGYTF.

CDR3 in amino acids: CASSLSRDRGYYNEQFF. The DNA for the CDR3 is TGTGCCAGCAGTTTGTCCCGGGACAGGGGGTATTACAATGAGCAGTTCTTC. This rearrangement joins TRBV27 to TRBJ2-1; 11 nucleotides align to TRBD1. This CDR3 is built from 17 residues. The trim removed 3 bases at V and 4 bases at J, leaving 8 bases unmatched. Germline lookup yields CDR1 MNHEY and CDR2 SMNVEV (reference sequence).

The rearrangement uses TRBV11-1 and TRBJ2-5, with 11 nucleotides matching TRBD1. The V segment lost 5 bases and the J segment 7 bases; nucleotides outside the gene matches: 6. CDR1 is SGHAT and CDR2 is FQDESV in the germline V gene (reference sequence). The length of the CDR3 is 14 residues. CDR3 nucleotides: TGTGCCAGCAGCCAAGGACAGGGGGCGGTGACCCAGTACTTC. Translation: CASSQGQGAVTQYF.

This chain joins TRBV5-1 and TRBJ1-5; tentative D call: TRBD1 (6 bases). CDR1 and CDR2 from the germline V gene are SGHRS and YFSETQ. CDR3 length equals 16 residues. Trimming removed 0 bases from V and 9 bases from J, with 19 bases in between. Written as DNA, the CDR3 is TGCGCCAGCAGCTTGGCCCCCCAGTCAGGGGAGCCGCCCCAGCATTTT. Protein sequence: CASSLAPQSGEPPQHF.

The gene calls are TRBV9 and TRBJ2-3; possible D gene TRBD2, 7 bases. Germline CDR1 SGDLS, CDR2 YYNGEE. V was pared by 0 bases and J by 4 bases, with 9 bases between. The CDR3 covers 14 residues. The CDR3 nucleotides are TGTGCCAGCAGCGTAGGAGGGGGGGCAGATACGCAGTATTTT. The encoded protein is CASSVGGGADTQYF.

This clone was picked up a small number of times. The V call is TRBV5-1, the J call TRBJ2-3, with TRBD1 matching 7 bases. There are 15 residues in the CDR3. The junction had 7 bases not matched to a gene; V was cut back by 4 bases and J by 2 bases. CDR1 and CDR2 from the germline V gene are SGHRS and YFSETQ. The CDR3: CASSPTGTDTDTQYF. CDR3 DNA sequence: TGCGCCAGCAGCCCTACCGGGACAGACACAGATACGCAGTATTTT.

V usage is TRBV7-9 and J usage is TRBJ2-2, with D tentatively TRBD2 (6 bases). Germline V gives CDR1 SEHNR, CDR2 FQNEAQ (reference sequence). The CDR3 contains 15 residues. Trimming pared 1 base from V and 0 bases from J, leaving 6 bases between. The CDR3 sequence is CASSLGLANTGELFF. In DNA form, the CDR3 reads TGTGCCAGCAGCTTAGGACTAGCGAACACCGGGGAGCTGTTTTTT.

The J gene is TRBJ1-1, the V gene TRBV10-3, with D uncertain. Trimming cost V 7 bases and J 0 bases, with 9 bases left between them. CDR3 length equals 13 residues. Looked up from germline, CDR1 is ENHRY and CDR2 is SYGVKD. Here the CDR3 reads CAINRELNTEAFF. CDR3 DNA: TGTGCCATCAATCGGGAATTGAACACTGAAGCTTTCTTT.

This clone was seen more than once but under ten times. This chain connects TRBV3-1 (or the pseudogene TRBV3-2) to TRBJ1-5, with D maybe TRBD1 (6 bases). The length of the CDR3 is 14 residues. CDR1 is LGHDT and CDR2 is YNNKEL in the germline V gene (reference sequence). The V gene lost 5 bases and the J gene lost 4 bases, with 12 bases spanning the gap. This CDR3 reads CASSSDSANQPQHF. The CDR3 DNA sequence: TGTGCCAGCAGCTCGGACAGCGCGAATCAGCCCCAGCATTTT.

The V gene is TRBV5-1, the J gene TRBJ1-5; D is undetermined. V dropped 4 bases and J dropped 7 bases, with 15 bases sitting between them. CDR1 and CDR2 (germline): SGHRS, YFSETQ. The CDR3 is made up of 14 amino acids. CDR3 amino acids: CASSPLGRGQPQHF. CDR3 in DNA: TGCGCCAGCAGCCCCCTCGGCCGTGGCCAGCCCCAGCATTTT.

This clone has just a few counts. This chain links TRBV7-9 with TRBJ1-6; TRBD1 might be the D (5 bases). The CDR3 is made up of 13 amino acids. V was shortened by 5 bases and J by 6 bases, with 8 bases between the two germline ends. Germline CDR1 reads SEHNR; CDR2 reads FQNEAQ (reference sequence). For the CDR3, the DNA is TGTGCCAGCAGCCTCGACAGTAATTCACCCCTCCACTTT. Translated: CASSLDSNSPLHF.

This clone was found a few times. The chain links TRBV3-1 (or the pseudogene TRBV3-2) to TRBJ1-2; a weak D match, TRBD1 (5 bases). The CDR3 is made up of 15 amino acids. The V gene lost 1 base and the J gene lost 8 bases, with 17 bases spanning the gap. Germline CDR1 is LGHDT and CDR2 is YNNKEL (reference sequence). Here the CDR3 reads CASSQAAGIGNGYTF. DNA of the CDR3: TGTGCCAGCAGCCAAGCGGCAGGGATAGGGAACGGCTACACCTTC.

This clone turned up a few times. The chain links TRBV12-5 to TRBJ2-7; 7 nucleotides align to TRBD2. CDR1 is LGHNT, CDR2 FRNRAP, per germline. The trim removed 3 bases at V and 3 bases at J, leaving 2 bases unmatched. The CDR3 is made up of 13 amino acids. CDR3 nucleotides: TGTGCTAGTGGTTTTTCGGGGGGCTACGAGCAGTACGTC. Its translation is CASGFSGGYEQYV.

The V and J genes are TRBV5-1 and TRBJ2-1; TRBD2 aligns across 8 bases. V gave up 8 bases and J gave up 1 base; unmatched junction bases: 5. Looked up from germline, CDR1 is SGHRS and CDR2 is YFSETQ. The CDR3 has 14 amino acids. For the CDR3, the DNA is TGCGCCAGTGCCCGGGGGGGGTCCTACAATGAGCAGTTCTTC. Its protein product is CASARGGSYNEQFF.

The chain uses TRBV3-1 (or the pseudogene TRBV3-2) and TRBJ1-5; 7 positions agree with TRBD1. The CDR3 extends over 16 amino acids. J was trimmed by 7 bases and V by 4 bases; bases with no gene match: 13. In germline, CDR1 is LGHDT, CDR2 YNNKEL (reference sequence). In nucleotides, the CDR3 is TGTGCCAGCAGCCCAAGATTTTGGCAGGGGGAACAGCCCCAGCATTTT. It is translated as CASSPRFWQGEQPQHF.

The sample holds one count of this clone. V gene TRBV3-1 (or the pseudogene TRBV3-2) combines with J gene TRBJ2-5; 8 bases are a match to TRBD1. V dropped 6 bases and J dropped 5; count of bases not matched to a gene: 8. The CDR3 runs 14 residues. Germline V CDR1 and CDR2: LGHDT, YNNKEL (reference sequence). CDR3 region: CASRTGTGVETQYF. The CDR3 nucleotides read TGTGCCAGCAGGACCGGGACAGGAGTCGAGACCCAGTACTTC.